This TCR beta chain was documented in a study of shared clonotypes between healthy human individuals. Method: immunoSEQ multiplex PCR; TCRdb's copy keeps in-frame clones and lacks some. The table shows under 2,000,000 clones, with about 95% occurring only once. CDR3 length: 17 amino acids. Germline assignment: CDR1 SGHRS and CDR2 YFSETQ. The germline V and J ends were trimmed by 0 bases and 3 bases, with 18 bases remaining between them. Study-wide findings and caveats: Of the naive CD4 clonotypes, about 5.4% were shared across a few donors. Read depth was anticipated to influence clonotype sharing among donors.

Naive CD8 cells comprised CD45RO-negative, CCR7-positively selected cells, excluding terminally differentiated effector memory CD45RA+ cells. A note on this clone: Its matching antigen is unknown.

J is TRBJ1-2 and V is TRBV5-1; possible D gene TRBD1, 5 bases. This receptor was taken from a man aged 18 to 29 in good health. Sequenced: naive CD8+ T cells sorted from blood. The CDR3 loop reads CASSLAGGTVIYYGYTF. The CDR3, as DNA: TGCGCCAGCAGCTTGGCAGGAGGGACCGTAATTTACTATGGCTACACCTTC.